The 8 T cell receptor beta chains below were found in one sample sequenced in a study of blood T cell repertoires in COVID-19. The data were produced by immunoSEQ multiplex PCR, yet TCRdb's version contains in-frame clones alone and is incomplete. The table has around 300,000 clones, around 87% seen once. The sequencing sample was made of PBMCs or T cells enriched from blood (not recorded which). These receptor sequences come from a woman aged 25 to 45 who had recovered from COVID-19.

The V gene is TRBV27, the J gene TRBJ1-5; D gene unclear. Germline assignment: CDR1 MNHEY and CDR2 SMNVEV (reference sequence). Trimming shortened V by 2 bases and J by 0 bases, and 11 bases separated the two germline ends. The length of the CDR3 is 16 residues. In nucleotides, the CDR3 is TGTGCCAGCAGTTTAATCGCGGTTGGTAGCAATCAGCCCCAGCATTTT. It codes for CASSLIAVGSNQPQHF.

The genes are TRBV2 and TRBJ2-2; 7 nucleotides line up with TRBD1. This CDR3 spans 16 amino acids. The germline V gene has CDR1 SNHLY and CDR2 FYNNEI. With V trimmed by 3 bases and J by 2 bases, 6 bases remained unmatched. The CDR3 here is CASSEAGTANTGELFF. For the CDR3, the DNA is TGTGCCAGCAGTGAGGCCGGGACAGCTAACACCGGGGAGCTGTTTTTT.

This chain joins TRBV6-2 or TRBV6-3 and TRBJ2-3; TRBD1 agrees at 7 bases. The CDR3 totals 16 residues. V gave up 4 bases and J gave up 4 bases; unmatched junction bases: 11. The germline V gene encodes CDR1 MNHEY and CDR2 SVGEGT. The CDR3 loop is CASSSLRQGWADTQYF. The DNA of the CDR3 is TGTGCCAGCAGTTCCCTCCGACAGGGATGGGCAGATACGCAGTATTTT.

J is TRBJ2-4 and V is TRBV6-5; 7 bases are shared with TRBD2. The CDR3 covers 14 residues. The junction had 1 base not matched to a gene; V was cut back by 3 bases and J by 2 bases. The germline V gene encodes CDR1 MNHEY and CDR2 SVGAGI. The CDR3 spells CASSYGTTKNIQYF. The CDR3 coding sequence is TGTGCCAGCAGTTATGGGACTACCAAAAACATTCAGTACTTC.

The chain couples TRBV11-2 to TRBJ1-2, with D possibly matching TRBD1 (5 bases). The V and J ends lost 5 bases and 8 bases respectively, with 18 bases between them. The CDR3 covers 14 residues. In germline, CDR1 is SGHAT, CDR2 FQNNGV. Here the CDR3 reads CASSPLGGAWGYTF. In nucleotides, the CDR3 is TGTGCCAGCAGCCCGCTCGGTGGGGCTTGGGGCTACACCTTC. Supplemented by reference TRBV11-2 and TRBJ1-2, the full variable domain reads EAGVAQSPRYKIIEKRQSVAFWCNPISGHATLYWYQQILGQGPKLLIQFQNNGVVDDSQLPKDRFSAERLKGVDSTLKIQPAKLEDSAVYLCASSPLGGAWGYTFGSGTRLTVV.

This clone appeared a single time. The chain links TRBV19 to TRBJ1-2; D gene ambiguous. The CDR3 contains 13 residues. Germline V lookup: CDR1 LNHDA, CDR2 SQIVND (reference sequence). V shed 3 bases and J shed 3 bases, with 8 bases lying between them. CDR3 sequence reads: CASSIPGYYGYTF. The CDR3 DNA sequence: TGTGCCAGTAGTATCCCAGGCTACTATGGCTACACCTTC.

This rearrangement joins TRBV27 to TRBJ2-1; 14 bases map to TRBD2. CDR3 size: 15 residues. CDR1 MNHEY and CDR2 SMNVEV come from the germline V gene (reference sequence). Unmatched junction bases numbered 8, after V lost 4 bases and J lost 12 bases. CDR3 DNA: TGTGCCAGCAGTTCTTCCGGGACTAGCGGGGGTGGGCAGTTCTTC. This gives the protein CASSSSGTSGGGQFF.

V is TRBV3-1 (or the pseudogene TRBV3-2) and J is TRBJ2-1; D is possibly TRBD1 (6 bases). Trimming removed 0 bases at V and 0 bases at J, with 15 bases between. The germline V gene encodes CDR1 LGHDT and CDR2 YNNKEL (reference sequence). There are 18 residues in the CDR3. The CDR3 loop is CASSQDKGTPSSYNEQFF. The CDR3, as DNA: TGTGCCAGCAGCCAAGATAAGGGGACACCCAGCTCCTACAATGAGCAGTTCTTC.